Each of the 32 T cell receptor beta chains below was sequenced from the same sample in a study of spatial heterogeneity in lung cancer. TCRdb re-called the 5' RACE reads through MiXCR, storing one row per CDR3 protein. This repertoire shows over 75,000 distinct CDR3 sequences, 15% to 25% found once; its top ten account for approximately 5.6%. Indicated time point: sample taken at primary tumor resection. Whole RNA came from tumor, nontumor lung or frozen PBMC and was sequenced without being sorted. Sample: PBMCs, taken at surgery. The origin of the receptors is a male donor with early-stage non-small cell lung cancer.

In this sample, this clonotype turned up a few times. CDR3 amino acids: CASSLASLAEYEQYF. The CDR3, as DNA: TGCGCCAGCAGCTTGGCCAGTCTAGCGGAATACGAGCAGTACTTC. The rearrangement uses TRBV5-1 and TRBJ2-7, with 7 bases that match TRBD2. Looked up from germline, CDR1 is SGHRS and CDR2 is YFSETQ. The CDR3 totals 15 residues. V gave up 0 bases and J gave up 4 bases; unmatched junction bases: 7.

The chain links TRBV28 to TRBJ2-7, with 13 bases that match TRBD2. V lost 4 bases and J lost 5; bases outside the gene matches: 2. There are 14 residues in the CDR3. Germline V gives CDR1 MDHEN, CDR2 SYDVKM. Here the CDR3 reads CASSSLAGGHEQYF. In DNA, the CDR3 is TGTGCCAGCAGTTCACTAGCGGGAGGGCACGAGCAGTACTTC.

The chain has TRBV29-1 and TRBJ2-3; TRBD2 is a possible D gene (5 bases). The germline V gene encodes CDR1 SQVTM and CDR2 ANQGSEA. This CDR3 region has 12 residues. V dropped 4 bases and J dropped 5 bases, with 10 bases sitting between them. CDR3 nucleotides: TGCAGCGTTGCGCGGGTGGAAGATACGCAGTATTTT. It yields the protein CSVARVEDTQYF.

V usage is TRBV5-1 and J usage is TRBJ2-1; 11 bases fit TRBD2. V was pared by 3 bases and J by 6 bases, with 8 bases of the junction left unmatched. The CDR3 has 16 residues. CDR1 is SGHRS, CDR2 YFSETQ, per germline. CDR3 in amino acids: CASSSIAGGPSNEQFF. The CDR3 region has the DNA TGCGCCAGCAGCTCTATAGCGGGAGGGCCCAGCAATGAGCAGTTCTTC.

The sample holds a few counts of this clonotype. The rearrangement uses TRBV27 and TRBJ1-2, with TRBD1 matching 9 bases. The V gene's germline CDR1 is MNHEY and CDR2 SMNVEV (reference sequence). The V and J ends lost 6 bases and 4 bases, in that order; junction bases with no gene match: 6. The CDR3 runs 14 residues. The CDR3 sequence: CASRSGQGPYGYTF. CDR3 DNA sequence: TGTGCCAGCAGATCGGGACAGGGACCCTATGGCTACACCTTC.

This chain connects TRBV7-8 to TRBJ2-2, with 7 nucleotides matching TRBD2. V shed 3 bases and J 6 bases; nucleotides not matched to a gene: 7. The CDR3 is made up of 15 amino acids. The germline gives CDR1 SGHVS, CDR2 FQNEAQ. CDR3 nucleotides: TGTGCCAGCAGCTTCGCGGGAGTGTTATCCGGGGAGCTGTTTTTT. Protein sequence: CASSFAGVLSGELFF.

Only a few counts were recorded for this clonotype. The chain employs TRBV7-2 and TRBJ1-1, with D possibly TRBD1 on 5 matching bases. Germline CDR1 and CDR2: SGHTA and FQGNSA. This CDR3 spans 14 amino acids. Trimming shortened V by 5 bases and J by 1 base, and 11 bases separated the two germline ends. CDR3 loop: CASSRWGENTEAFF. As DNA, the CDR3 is TGTGCCAGCAGCCGATGGGGGGAGAACACTGAAGCTTTCTTT.

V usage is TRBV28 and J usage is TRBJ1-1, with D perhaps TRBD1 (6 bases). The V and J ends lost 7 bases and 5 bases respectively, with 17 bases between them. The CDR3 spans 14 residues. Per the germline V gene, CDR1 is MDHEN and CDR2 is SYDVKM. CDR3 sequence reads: CASTFGGARTEAFF. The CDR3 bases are TGTGCCAGCACTTTCGGGGGGGCGCGGACTGAAGCTTTCTTT.

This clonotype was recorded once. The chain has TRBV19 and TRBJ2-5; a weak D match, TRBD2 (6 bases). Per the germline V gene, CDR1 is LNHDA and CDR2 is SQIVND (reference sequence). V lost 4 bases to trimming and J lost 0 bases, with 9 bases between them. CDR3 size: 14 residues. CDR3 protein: CASSTGDYQETQYF. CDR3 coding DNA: TGTGCCAGTAGTACGGGGGACTACCAAGAGACCCAGTACTTC.

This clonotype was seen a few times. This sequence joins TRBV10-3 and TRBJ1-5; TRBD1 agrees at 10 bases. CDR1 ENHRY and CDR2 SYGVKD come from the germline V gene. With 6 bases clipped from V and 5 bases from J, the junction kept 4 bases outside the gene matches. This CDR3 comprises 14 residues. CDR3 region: CAIRADRGDQPQHF. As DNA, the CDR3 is TGTGCCATCAGGGCGGACAGGGGGGATCAGCCCCAGCATTTT.

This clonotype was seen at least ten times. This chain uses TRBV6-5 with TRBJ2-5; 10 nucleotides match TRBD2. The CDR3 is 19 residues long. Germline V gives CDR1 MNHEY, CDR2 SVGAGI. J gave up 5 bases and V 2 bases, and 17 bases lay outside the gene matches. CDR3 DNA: TGTGCCAGCAGTTACAGCTTTCTGGCTAGCGGGAGTGAAGGGGAGACCCAGTACTTC. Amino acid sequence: CASSYSFLASGSEGETQYF.

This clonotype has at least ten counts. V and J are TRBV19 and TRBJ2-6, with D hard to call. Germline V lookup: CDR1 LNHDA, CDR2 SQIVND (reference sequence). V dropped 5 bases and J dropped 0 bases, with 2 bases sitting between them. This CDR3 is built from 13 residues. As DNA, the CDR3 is TGTGCCAGTAGTCGCTCTGGGGCCAACGTCCTGACTTTC. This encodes CASSRSGANVLTF.

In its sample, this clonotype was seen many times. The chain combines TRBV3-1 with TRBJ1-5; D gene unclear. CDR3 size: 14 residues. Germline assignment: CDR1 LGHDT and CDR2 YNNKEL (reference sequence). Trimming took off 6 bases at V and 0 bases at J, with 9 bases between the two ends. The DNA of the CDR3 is TGTGCCAGCAGTAAAGACTATAGCAATCAGCCCCAGCATTTT. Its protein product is CASSKDYSNQPQHF. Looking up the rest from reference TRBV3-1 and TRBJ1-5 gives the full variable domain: DTAVSQTPKYLVTQMGNDKSIKCEQNLGHDTMYWYKQDSKKFLKIMFSYNNKELIINETVPNRFSPKSPDKAHLNLHINSLELGDSAVYFCASSKDYSNQPQHFGDGTRLSIL.

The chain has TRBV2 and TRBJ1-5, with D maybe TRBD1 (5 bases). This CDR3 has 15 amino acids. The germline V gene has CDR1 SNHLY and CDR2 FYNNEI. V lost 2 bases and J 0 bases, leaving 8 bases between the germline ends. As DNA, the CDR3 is TGTGCCAGCAGTGAAAATAGGGGTAGCAATCAGCCCCAGCATTTT. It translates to CASSENRGSNQPQHF.

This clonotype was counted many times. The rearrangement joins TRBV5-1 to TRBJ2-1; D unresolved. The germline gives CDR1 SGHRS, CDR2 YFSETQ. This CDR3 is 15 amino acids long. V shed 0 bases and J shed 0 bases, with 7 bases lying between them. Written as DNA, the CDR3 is TGCGCCAGCAGCTTGGGTACCAGCTCCTACAATGAGCAGTTCTTC. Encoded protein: CASSLGTSSYNEQFF. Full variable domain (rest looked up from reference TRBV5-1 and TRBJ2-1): KAGVTQTPRYLIKTRGQQVTLSCSPISGHRSVSWYQQTPGQGLQFLFEYFSETQRNKGNFPGRFSGRQFSNSRSEMNVSTLELGDSALYLCASSLGTSSYNEQFFGPGTRLTVL.

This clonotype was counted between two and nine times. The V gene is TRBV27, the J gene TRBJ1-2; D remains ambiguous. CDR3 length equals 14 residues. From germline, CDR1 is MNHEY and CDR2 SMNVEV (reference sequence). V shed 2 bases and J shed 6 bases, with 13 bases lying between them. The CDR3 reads CASSLGGYENGYTF. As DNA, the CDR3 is TGTGCCAGCAGTTTAGGCGGATATGAGAATGGCTACACCTTC.

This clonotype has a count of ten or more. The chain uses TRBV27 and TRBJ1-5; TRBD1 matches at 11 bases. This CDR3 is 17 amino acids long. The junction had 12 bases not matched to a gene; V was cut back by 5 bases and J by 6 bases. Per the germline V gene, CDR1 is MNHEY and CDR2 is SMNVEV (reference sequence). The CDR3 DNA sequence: TGTGCCAGCAGTCTTTCCGGGACAGGGGGTATCGGTCAGCCCCAGCATTTT. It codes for CASSLSGTGGIGQPQHF.

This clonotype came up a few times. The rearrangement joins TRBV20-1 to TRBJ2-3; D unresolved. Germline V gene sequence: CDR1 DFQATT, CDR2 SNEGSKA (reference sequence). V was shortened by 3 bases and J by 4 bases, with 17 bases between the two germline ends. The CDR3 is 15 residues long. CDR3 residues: CSASLLRTDPDTQYF. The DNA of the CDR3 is TGCAGTGCTAGTCTTCTGCGCACAGATCCAGATACGCAGTATTTT.

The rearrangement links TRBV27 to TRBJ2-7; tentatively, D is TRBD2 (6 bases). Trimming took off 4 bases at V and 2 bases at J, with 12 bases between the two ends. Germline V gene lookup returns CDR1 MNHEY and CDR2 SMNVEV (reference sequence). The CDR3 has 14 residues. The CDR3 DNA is TGTGCCAGCAGTTCCGCGGGGTTTGCCTACGAGCAGTACTTC. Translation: CASSSAGFAYEQYF.

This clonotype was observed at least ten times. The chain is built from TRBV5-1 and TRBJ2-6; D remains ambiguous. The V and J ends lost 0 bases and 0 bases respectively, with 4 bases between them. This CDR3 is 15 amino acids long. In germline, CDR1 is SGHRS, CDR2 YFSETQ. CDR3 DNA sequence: TGCGCCAGCAGCTTGGGGACCTCTGGGGCCAACGTCCTGACTTTC. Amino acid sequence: CASSLGTSGANVLTF.

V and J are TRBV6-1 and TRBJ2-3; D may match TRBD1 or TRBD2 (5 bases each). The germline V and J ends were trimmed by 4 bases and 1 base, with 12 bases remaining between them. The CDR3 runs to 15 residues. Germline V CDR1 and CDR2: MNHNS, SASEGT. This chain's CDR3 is CASSAGRGGTDTQYF. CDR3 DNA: TGTGCCAGCAGTGCAGGGAGAGGAGGCACAGATACGCAGTATTTT.

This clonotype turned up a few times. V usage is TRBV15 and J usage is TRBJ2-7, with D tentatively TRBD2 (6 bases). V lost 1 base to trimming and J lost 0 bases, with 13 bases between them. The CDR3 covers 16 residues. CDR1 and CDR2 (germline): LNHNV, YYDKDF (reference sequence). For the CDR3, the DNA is TGTGCCACCAGCAGAGGAGGAGGGGTCGACTCCTACGAGCAGTACTTC. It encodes CATSRGGGVDSYEQYF. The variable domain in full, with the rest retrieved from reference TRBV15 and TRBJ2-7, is DAMVIQNPRYQVTQFGKPVTLSCSQTLNHNVMYWYQQKSSQAPKLLFHYYDKDFNNEADTPDNFQSRRPNTSFCFLDIRSPGLGDTAMYLCATSRGGGVDSYEQYFGPGTRLTVT.

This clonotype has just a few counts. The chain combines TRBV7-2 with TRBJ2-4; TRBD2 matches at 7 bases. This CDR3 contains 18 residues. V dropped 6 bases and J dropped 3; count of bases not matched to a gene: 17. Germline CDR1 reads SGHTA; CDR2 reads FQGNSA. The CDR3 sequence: CASSQHSPGGAGKNIQYF. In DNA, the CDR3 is TGTGCCAGCAGTCAGCACTCTCCGGGGGGAGCGGGCAAAAACATTCAGTACTTC.

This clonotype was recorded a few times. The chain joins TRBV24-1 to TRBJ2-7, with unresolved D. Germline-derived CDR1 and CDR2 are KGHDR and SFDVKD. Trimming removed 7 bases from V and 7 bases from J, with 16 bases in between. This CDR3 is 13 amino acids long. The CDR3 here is CATSLVAAEEQYF. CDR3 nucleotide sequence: TGTGCCACCAGCCTCGTGGCAGCCGAAGAGCAGTACTTC.

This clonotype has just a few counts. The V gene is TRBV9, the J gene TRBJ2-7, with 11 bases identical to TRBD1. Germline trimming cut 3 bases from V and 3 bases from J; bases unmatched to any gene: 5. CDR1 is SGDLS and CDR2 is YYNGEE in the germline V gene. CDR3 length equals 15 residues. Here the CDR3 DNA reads TGTGCCAGCAGCGCAGGGACAGGGGGAATCTACGAGCAGTACTTC. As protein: CASSAGTGGIYEQYF.

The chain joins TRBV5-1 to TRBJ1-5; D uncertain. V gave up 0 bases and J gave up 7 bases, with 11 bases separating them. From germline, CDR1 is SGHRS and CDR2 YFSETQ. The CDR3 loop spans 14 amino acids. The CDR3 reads CASSLGQEGQPQHF. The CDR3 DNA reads TGCGCCAGCAGCTTGGGTCAGGAAGGGCAGCCCCAGCATTTT.

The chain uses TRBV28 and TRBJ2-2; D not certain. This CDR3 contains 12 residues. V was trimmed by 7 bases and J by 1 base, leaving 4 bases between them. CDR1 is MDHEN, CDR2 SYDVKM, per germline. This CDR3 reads CASTRNTGELFF. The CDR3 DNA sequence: TGTGCCAGCACTAGGAACACCGGGGAGCTGTTTTTT.

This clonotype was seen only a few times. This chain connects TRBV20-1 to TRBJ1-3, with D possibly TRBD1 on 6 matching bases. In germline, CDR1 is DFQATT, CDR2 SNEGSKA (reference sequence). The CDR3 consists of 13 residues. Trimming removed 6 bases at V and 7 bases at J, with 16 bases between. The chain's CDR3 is CSAPTGPRNTIYF. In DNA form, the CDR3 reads TGCAGTGCCCCGACAGGCCCGCGGAACACCATATATTTT.

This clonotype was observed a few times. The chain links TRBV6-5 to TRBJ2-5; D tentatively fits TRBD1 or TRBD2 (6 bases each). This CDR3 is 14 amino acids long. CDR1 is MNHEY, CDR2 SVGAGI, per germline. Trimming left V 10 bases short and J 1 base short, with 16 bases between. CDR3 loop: CATRRDTSQETQYF. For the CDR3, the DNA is TGTGCCACCCGGAGGGACACCAGCCAAGAGACCCAGTACTTC.

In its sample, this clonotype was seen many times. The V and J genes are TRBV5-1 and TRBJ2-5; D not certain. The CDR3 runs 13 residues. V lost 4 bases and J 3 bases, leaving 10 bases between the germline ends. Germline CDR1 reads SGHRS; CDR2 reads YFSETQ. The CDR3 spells CASSGASEETQYF. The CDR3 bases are TGCGCCAGCAGCGGCGCTAGTGAAGAGACCCAGTACTTC.

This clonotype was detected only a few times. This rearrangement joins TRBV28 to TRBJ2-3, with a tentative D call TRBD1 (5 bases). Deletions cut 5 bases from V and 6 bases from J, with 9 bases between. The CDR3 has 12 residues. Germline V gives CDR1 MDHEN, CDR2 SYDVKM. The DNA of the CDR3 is TGTGCCAGCAGTGTTCCAGGGGATACGCAGTATTTT. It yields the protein CASSVPGDTQYF.

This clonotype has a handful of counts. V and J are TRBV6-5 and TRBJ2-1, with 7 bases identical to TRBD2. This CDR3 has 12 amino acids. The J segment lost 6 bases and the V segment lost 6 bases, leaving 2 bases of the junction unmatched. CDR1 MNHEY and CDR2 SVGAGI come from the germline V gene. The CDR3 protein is CASSRTSNEQFF. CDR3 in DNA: TGTGCCAGCAGCCGGACTAGCAATGAGCAGTTCTTC.